Below, 16 T cell receptor beta chains from the same sample are listed, as sequenced in a study of identical twins. One entry per CDR3 protein, called by TCRdb with MiXCR from the 5' RACE reads. In the table there are 400,000 to 650,000 distinct CDR3 sequences, under 25% of which are singletons. The sample was also reused in another study, on T cells expressing NK-cell markers.

Sequencing was done on a sample of CD4+ T cells sorted from blood. These receptors all come from a woman under 30 in good health.

The gene calls are TRBV27 and TRBJ1-2; D remains ambiguous. The CDR3 is made up of 13 amino acids. V gave up 2 bases and J gave up 8 bases, with 12 bases separating them. Germline values: CDR1 MNHEY, CDR2 SMNVEV (reference sequence). DNA of the CDR3: TGTGCCAGCAGTTTAAAGAGGGATCGGGGCTACACCTTC. Amino acid sequence: CASSLKRDRGYTF.

This clonotype has a handful of counts. The V and J genes are TRBV20-1 and TRBJ2-1; 7 nucleotides match TRBD2. J gave up 5 bases and V 5 bases, and 9 bases lay outside the gene matches. This CDR3 spans 14 amino acids. Germline V gives CDR1 DFQATT, CDR2 SNEGSKA (reference sequence). The CDR3 is CSADNRDYNNEQFF. The CDR3 DNA reads TGCAGTGCTGACAACCGGGACTACAACAATGAGCAGTTCTTC.

A note on this clonotype: Because the CDR3's place on the DNA is in doubt, the DNA is left out and the CDR3 is given as listed by TCRdb. J is TRBJ2-5 and V is TRBV5-1; TRBD2, as called in the table, went unchecked against the DNA. The germline CDR1 and CDR2 sequences are SGHRS and YFSETQ. Termini included, the CDR3 measures 16 amino acids. The CDR3 spells CASSSSTSGVQETQYF.

This clonotype has a handful of counts. V usage is TRBV7-2 and J usage is TRBJ2-7, with 7 bases lining up with TRBD2. This CDR3 comprises 15 residues. Per the germline V gene, CDR1 is SGHTA and CDR2 is FQGNSA. With 2 bases clipped from V and 4 bases from J, the junction kept 8 bases outside the gene matches. CDR3 nucleotides: TGTGCCAGCAGCTTACTTGGGACTACGACTTACGAGCAGTACTTC. Its protein is CASSLLGTTTYEQYF.

This clonotype was seen a few times. V is TRBV7-3 and J is TRBJ2-2, with 7 bases fitting TRBD1. The germline V gene has CDR1 SGHTA and CDR2 FQGTGA. V shed 8 bases and J 7 bases; nucleotides not matched to a gene: 7. The CDR3 extends over 13 amino acids. The CDR3 loop is CASRTGPFGELFF. In DNA, the CDR3 is TGTGCCAGCCGGACAGGACCTTTCGGGGAGCTGTTTTTT.

This clonotype was recorded at least ten times. The genes are TRBV12-3 or TRBV12-4 and TRBJ2-7, with TRBD1 identical over 9 bases. The CDR3 sequence is 15 residues long. The J segment lost 3 bases and the V segment lost 7 bases, leaving 10 bases of the junction unmatched. This chain's CDR3 is CASNPPGQGLYEQYF. For the CDR3, the DNA is TGTGCCAGCAATCCGCCGGGACAGGGCCTCTACGAGCAGTACTTC.

This clonotype was seen more than once but under ten times. The chain links TRBV7-2 to TRBJ2-1; TRBD2 agrees at 10 bases. The ends lost 3 bases at V and 4 bases at J; junction bases unmatched: 3. The germline CDR1 and CDR2 sequences are SGHTA and FQGNSA. The CDR3 is 15 amino acids. Here the CDR3 DNA reads TGTGCCAGCAGCTTTACTAGCGGGGTATACAATGAGCAGTTCTTC. This translates into CASSFTSGVYNEQFF.

The V gene is TRBV30, the J gene TRBJ1-2; no reliable D call. V lost 0 bases, J lost 8 bases, and 16 bases lay in between. This CDR3 spans 14 amino acids. Germline loops: CDR1 GTSNPN, CDR2 SVGIG (reference sequence). The CDR3 is CAWSVGLTIDGYTF. The CDR3 nucleotides read TGTGCCTGGAGTGTTGGACTTACCATCGACGGCTACACCTTC.

This chain connects TRBV5-1 to TRBJ2-7, with 9 bases aligning to TRBD2. J lost 6 bases, V lost 0 bases, and 7 bases had no gene match. The CDR3 is made up of 15 amino acids. In germline, CDR1 is SGHRS, CDR2 YFSETQ. The CDR3 bases are TGCGCCAGCAGCTTGGATTTTGCGGGAGGGATCGAGCAGTACTTC. This codes for CASSLDFAGGIEQYF. The full variable domain, rest sourced from reference TRBV5-1 and TRBJ2-7, is KAGVTQTPRYLIKTRGQQVTLSCSPISGHRSVSWYQQTPGQGLQFLFEYFSETQRNKGNFPGRFSGRQFSNSRSEMNVSTLELGDSALYLCASSLDFAGGIEQYFGPGTRLTVT.

The sample holds a few counts of this clonotype. The rearrangement joins TRBV18 to TRBJ2-2, with a tentative D call TRBD1 (5 bases). The V end was cut by 2 bases, the J end by 6 bases, with 22 bases between. There are 18 residues in the CDR3. Germline lookup yields CDR1 KGHSH and CDR2 LQKENI. Written as DNA, the CDR3 is TGTGCCAGCTCACCAAGACAGTCAGCGTATTCTTCCCCCGGGGAGCTGTTTTTT. Its protein product is CASSPRQSAYSSPGELFF.

There are a few counts of this clonotype. The J gene is TRBJ2-7, the V gene TRBV20-1; D unclear. Trimming left V 2 bases short and J 6 bases short, with 8 bases between. The CDR3 covers 11 residues. Germline assignment: CDR1 DFQATT and CDR2 SNEGSKA (reference sequence). The CDR3 bases are TGCAGTGCTAGACAGGCGCCCGAGCAGTACTTC. Its protein product is CSARQAPEQYF.

This clonotype was picked up a small number of times. The chain carries TRBV7-3 and TRBJ2-2; 8 positions agree with TRBD2. CDR3 length equals 15 residues. The V and J ends lost 6 bases and 0 bases, in that order; junction bases with no gene match: 3. Germline CDR1 SGHTA, CDR2 FQGTGA. The CDR3 bases are TGTGCCAGCAGACCCGGGGGGGCGAACACCGGGGAGCTGTTTTTT. Amino acids: CASRPGGANTGELFF. The complete variable domain, with remaining parts taken from reference TRBV7-3 and TRBJ2-2, reads GAGVSQTPSNKVTEKGKYVELRCDPISGHTALYWYRQSLGQGPEFLIYFQGTGAADDSGLPNDRFFAVRPEGSVSTLKIQRTERGDSAVYLCASRPGGANTGELFFGEGSRLTVL.

This clonotype was counted once. No conserved phenylalanine or tryptophan ends this CDR3, so it is likely a read error. Because the CDR3's place on the DNA is in doubt, the DNA is left out and the CDR3 is given as listed by TCRdb. The chain combines TRBV5-6 with TRBJ1-1. The CDR3 length equals 9 residues, ends included. Germline V gene lookup returns CDR1 SGHDT and CDR2 YYEEEE. The CDR3 spells CASSLDRED.

The chain uses TRBV18 and TRBJ2-1, with 8 bases identical to TRBD2. This CDR3 contains 15 residues. The germline gives CDR1 KGHSH, CDR2 LQKENI. With 3 bases clipped from V and 6 bases from J, the junction kept 7 bases outside the gene matches. CDR3 sequence reads: CASSPQREPPNEQFF. The CDR3 DNA is TGTGCCAGCTCACCCCAGCGGGAGCCCCCCAATGAGCAGTTCTTC.

V and J are TRBV7-2 and TRBJ1-4; maybe TRBD1 (5 bases). The germline V gene encodes CDR1 SGHTA and CDR2 FQGNSA. This CDR3 contains 15 residues. Trimming pared 6 bases from V and 5 bases from J, leaving 16 bases between. The CDR3 reads CASSFQGTGNEKLFF. The CDR3 region has the DNA TGTGCCAGCAGTTTTCAAGGGACGGGAAATGAAAAACTGTTTTTT. Based on the CDR3 plus reference TRBV7-2 and TRBJ1-4, the full variable domain is GAGVSQSPSNKVTEKGKDVELRCDPISGHTALYWYRQSLGQGLEFLIYFQGNSAPDKSGLPSDRFSAERTGGSVSTLTIQRTQQEDSAVYLCASSFQGTGNEKLFFGSGTQLSVL.

V usage is TRBV12-3 or TRBV12-4 and J usage is TRBJ1-1; D perhaps matches TRBD1 (5 bases). Trimming left V 8 bases short and J 2 bases short, with 15 bases between. CDR3 length equals 14 residues. The CDR3: CASRIREANTEAFF. The CDR3 DNA follows: TGTGCCAGCCGCATCAGGGAAGCAAACACTGAAGCTTTCTTT.